Following are 13 T cell receptor beta chains from one sample sequenced in a study of blood T cell repertoires in COVID-19. Sequenced by immunoSEQ multiplex PCR; TCRdb stores in-frame clones only, minus some. The sample lists under 200,000 clones, around 90% occurring once. The sequencing input was peripheral blood. These receptors were taken from a man younger than 35 with acute or convalescent COVID-19.

In DNA, the CDR3 is TGTGCCAGTAGTCTTCAGGTGGGGGGGGCCTACAATGAGCAGTTCTTC. This sequence encodes CASSLQVGGAYNEQFF. The rearrangement joins TRBV19 to TRBJ2-1, with 7 bases fitting TRBD2. From germline, CDR1 is LNHDA and CDR2 SQIVND (reference sequence). The trim removed 5 bases at V and 2 bases at J, leaving 9 bases unmatched. This CDR3 comprises 16 residues.

The chain uses TRBV5-1 and TRBJ2-3, with D unclear. This CDR3 spans 13 amino acids. Germline assignment: CDR1 SGHRS and CDR2 YFSETQ. Trimming pared 1 base from V and 3 bases from J, leaving 6 bases between. The CDR3 bases are TGCGCCAGCAGCTTGTATGTGACAGATACGCAGTATTTT. This translates into CASSLYVTDTQYF.

V usage is TRBV5-1 and J usage is TRBJ1-2, with a possible D match to TRBD1 (6 bases). V lost 1 base and J lost 5, with 12 bases in between. The CDR3 has 14 amino acids. Germline V gene data show CDR1 as SGHRS and CDR2 as YFSETQ. CDR3 in DNA: TGCGCCAGCAGCTTGCAGGGGTTACCTTATGGCTACACCTTC. It yields the protein CASSLQGLPYGYTF. Full variable domain (remainder filled in from reference TRBV5-1 and TRBJ1-2): KAGVTQTPRYLIKTRGQQVTLSCSPISGHRSVSWYQQTPGQGLQFLFEYFSETQRNKGNFPGRFSGRQFSNSRSEMNVSTLELGDSALYLCASSLQGLPYGYTFGSGTRLTVV.

The gene calls are TRBV27 and TRBJ1-6; 9 nucleotides line up with TRBD1. The CDR3 length is 15 residues. CDR1 and CDR2 (germline): MNHEY, SMNVEV (reference sequence). V lost 7 bases, J lost 6 bases, and 7 bases stayed unmatched. DNA of the CDR3: TGTGCCAGCACCCGTTTGGGACAGGGTAATTCACCCCTCCACTTT. Translating it yields CASTRLGQGNSPLHF.

The V call is TRBV18, the J call TRBJ1-6; 9 bases map to TRBD1. The CDR3 is made up of 15 amino acids. V trimming: 3 bases; J trimming: 11 bases; junction bases outside the gene matches: 8. Germline assignment: CDR1 KGHSH and CDR2 LQKENI. The CDR3 DNA follows: TGTGCCAGCTCACCCGGTACAGGGGGCACAGCACCCCTCCACTTT. This translates into CASSPGTGGTAPLHF.

The chain couples TRBV7-8 to TRBJ1-5; D might be TRBD1 (6 bases). The V gene's germline CDR1 is SGHVS and CDR2 FQNEAQ. V was clipped by 1 base and J by 4 bases, with 11 bases between them. The CDR3 is 15 residues long. For the CDR3, the DNA is TGTGCCAGCAGCTTAGAAGGGGGACATAATCAGCCCCAGCATTTT. Translating it yields CASSLEGGHNQPQHF.

The chain couples TRBV5-1 to TRBJ1-3, with D possibly being TRBD1 (6 bases). Germline V gene data show CDR1 as SGHRS and CDR2 as YFSETQ. With 0 bases removed from V and 4 bases from J, the gap between germline ends came to 14 bases. The CDR3 is 16 amino acids. CDR3 residues: CASSLVKQGPGNTIYF. In DNA form, the CDR3 reads TGCGCCAGCAGCTTGGTCAAACAGGGTCCGGGAAACACCATATATTTT.

This chain uses TRBV11-2 with TRBJ1-6, with 8 bases identical to TRBD1. CDR1 is SGHAT and CDR2 is FQNNGV in the germline V gene. J lost 6 bases, V lost 8 bases, and 9 bases had no gene match. The CDR3 is 15 residues long. CDR3 residues: CASGERQGFNSPLHF. CDR3 bases: TGTGCCAGCGGGGAAAGACAGGGGTTTAATTCACCCCTCCACTTT.

The chain combines TRBV5-1 with TRBJ2-3, with 10 nucleotides matching TRBD2. This CDR3 has 16 residues. Germline CDR1 and CDR2: SGHRS and YFSETQ. Trimming at V came to 5 bases and at J to 1 base, leaving 7 bases not matched to a gene. The CDR3 is CASRRNLAGGTDTQYF. The DNA for the CDR3 is TGCGCCAGCAGGCGGAATCTAGCGGGGGGCACAGATACGCAGTATTTT.

This rearrangement joins TRBV30 to TRBJ1-3, with unresolved D. This CDR3 contains 15 residues. V was cut by 5 bases and J by 3 bases, with 17 bases left in between. From germline, CDR1 is GTSNPN and CDR2 SVGIG (reference sequence). CDR3 DNA sequence: TGTGCCTGGGCCCCCACACAACCGGGTGGAAACACCATATATTTT. Translating it yields CAWAPTQPGGNTIYF. Based on the CDR3 plus reference TRBV30 and TRBJ1-3, the full variable domain is SQTIHQWPATLVQPVGSPLSLECTVEGTSNPNLYWYRQAAGRGLQLLFYSVGIGQISSEVPQNLSASRPQDRQFILSSKKLLLSDSGFYLCAWAPTQPGGNTIYFGEGSWLTVV.

The chain uses TRBV27 and TRBJ2-7; D is perhaps TRBD1 (6 bases). The V gene lost 5 bases and the J gene lost 2 bases, with 16 bases spanning the gap. Germline V gene lookup returns CDR1 MNHEY and CDR2 SMNVEV (reference sequence). CDR3 size: 15 residues. The CDR3 nucleotides are TGTGCCAGCAGTCTTCAACAGGGATCCCCCTACGAGCAGTACTTC. This encodes CASSLQQGSPYEQYF.

The rearrangement joins TRBV2 to TRBJ1-5; 9 nucleotides agree with TRBD1. CDR1 is SNHLY and CDR2 is FYNNEI in the germline V gene. CDR3 size: 13 residues. J was trimmed by 6 bases and V by 8 bases; bases with no gene match: 5. The CDR3 bases are TGTGCCAGCGAGAGGGACAGGGTTCAGCCCCAGCATTTT. It yields the protein CASERDRVQPQHF. The whole variable domain, filled in from reference TRBV2 and TRBJ1-5, reads EPEVTQTPSHQVTQMGQEVILRCVPISNHLYFYWYRQILGQKVEFLVSFYNNEISEKSEIFDDQFSVERPDGSNFTLKIRSTKLEDSAMYFCASERDRVQPQHFGDGTRLSIL.

V usage is TRBV5-5 and J usage is TRBJ1-2, with D possibly being TRBD1 (5 bases). The V end was cut by 2 bases, the J end by 5 bases, with 13 bases between. This CDR3 contains 14 residues. Germline V gene data show CDR1 as SGHKS and CDR2 as YYEKEE (reference sequence). CDR3 nucleotide sequence: TGTGCCAGCAGCTTAGACAGCCTCCGTTATGGCTACACCTTC. As protein: CASSLDSLRYGYTF.